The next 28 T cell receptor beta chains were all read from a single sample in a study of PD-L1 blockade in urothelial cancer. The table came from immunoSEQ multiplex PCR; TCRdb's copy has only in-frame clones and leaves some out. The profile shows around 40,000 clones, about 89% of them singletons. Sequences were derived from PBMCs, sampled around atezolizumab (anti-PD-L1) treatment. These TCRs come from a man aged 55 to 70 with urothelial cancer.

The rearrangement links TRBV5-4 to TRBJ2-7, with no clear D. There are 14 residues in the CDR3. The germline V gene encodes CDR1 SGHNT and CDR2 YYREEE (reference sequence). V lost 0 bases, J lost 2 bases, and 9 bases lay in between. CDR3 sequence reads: CASSLDSRAYEQYF. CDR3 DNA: TGTGCCAGCAGCTTGGATAGTAGAGCCTACGAGCAGTACTTC.

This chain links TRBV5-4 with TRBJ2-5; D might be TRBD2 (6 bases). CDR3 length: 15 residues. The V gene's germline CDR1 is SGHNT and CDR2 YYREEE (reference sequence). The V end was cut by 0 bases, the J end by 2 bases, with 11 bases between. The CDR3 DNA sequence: TGTGCCAGCAGCTTGGTTCTGGGGGGACAAGAGACCCAGTACTTC. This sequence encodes CASSLVLGGQETQYF.

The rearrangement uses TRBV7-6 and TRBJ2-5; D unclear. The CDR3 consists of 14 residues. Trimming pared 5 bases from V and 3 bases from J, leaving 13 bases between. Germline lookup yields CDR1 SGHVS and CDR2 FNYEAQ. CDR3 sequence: CASSREYAEETQYF. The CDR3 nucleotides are TGTGCCAGCAGCCGAGAATACGCCGAAGAGACCCAGTACTTC.

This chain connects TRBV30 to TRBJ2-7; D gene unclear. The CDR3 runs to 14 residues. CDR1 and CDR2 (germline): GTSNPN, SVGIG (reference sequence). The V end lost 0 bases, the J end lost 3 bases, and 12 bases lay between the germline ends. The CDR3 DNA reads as TGTGCCTGGAGTGTACGTCCCGGTCGCTACGAGCAGTACTTC. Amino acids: CAWSVRPGRYEQYF.

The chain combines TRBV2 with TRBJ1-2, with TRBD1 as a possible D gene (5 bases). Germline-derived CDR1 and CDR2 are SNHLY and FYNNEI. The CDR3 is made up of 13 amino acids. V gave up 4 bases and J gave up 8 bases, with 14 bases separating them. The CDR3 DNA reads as TGTGCCAGCAGTGGACAGTTACAAGACGGCTACACCTTC. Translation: CASSGQLQDGYTF.

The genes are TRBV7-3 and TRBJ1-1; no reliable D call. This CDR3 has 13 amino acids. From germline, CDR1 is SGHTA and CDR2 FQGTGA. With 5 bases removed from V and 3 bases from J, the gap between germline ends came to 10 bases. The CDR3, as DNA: TGTGCCAGCAGCGGTACGAGGGACACTGAAGCTTTCTTT. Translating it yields CASSGTRDTEAFF.

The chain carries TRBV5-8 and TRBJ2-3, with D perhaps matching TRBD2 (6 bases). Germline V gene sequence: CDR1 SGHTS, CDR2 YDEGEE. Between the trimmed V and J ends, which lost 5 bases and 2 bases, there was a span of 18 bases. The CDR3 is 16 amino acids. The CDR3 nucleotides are TGTGCCAGCAGTCTCCGACCGGGCGGGACCACAGATACGCAGTATTTT. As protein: CASSLRPGGTTDTQYF.

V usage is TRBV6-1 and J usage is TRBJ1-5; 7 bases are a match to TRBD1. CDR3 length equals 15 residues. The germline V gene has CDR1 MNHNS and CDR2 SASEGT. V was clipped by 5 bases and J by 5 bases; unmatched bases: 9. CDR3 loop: CASSHQGEYHQPQHF. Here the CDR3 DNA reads TGTGCCAGCAGTCATCAGGGGGAGTATCATCAGCCCCAGCATTTT.

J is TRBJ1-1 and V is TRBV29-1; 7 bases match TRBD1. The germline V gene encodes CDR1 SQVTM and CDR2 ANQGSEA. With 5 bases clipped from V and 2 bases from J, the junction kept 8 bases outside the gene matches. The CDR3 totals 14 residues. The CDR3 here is CSVYTGTANTEAFF. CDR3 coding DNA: TGCAGCGTTTACACCGGGACAGCTAACACTGAAGCTTTCTTT. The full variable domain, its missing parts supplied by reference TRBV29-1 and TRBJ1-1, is SAVISQKPSRDICQRGTSLTIQCQVDSQVTMMFWYRQQPGQSLTLIATANQGSEATYESGFVIDKFPISRPNLTFSTLTVSNMSPEDSSIYLCSVYTGTANTEAFFGQGTRLTVV.

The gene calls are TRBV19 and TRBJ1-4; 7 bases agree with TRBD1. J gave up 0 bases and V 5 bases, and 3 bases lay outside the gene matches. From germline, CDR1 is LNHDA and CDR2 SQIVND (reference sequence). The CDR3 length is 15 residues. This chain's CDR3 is CASSGTAATNEKLFF. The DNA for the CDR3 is TGTGCCAGTAGTGGGACAGCCGCAACTAATGAAAAACTGTTTTTT.

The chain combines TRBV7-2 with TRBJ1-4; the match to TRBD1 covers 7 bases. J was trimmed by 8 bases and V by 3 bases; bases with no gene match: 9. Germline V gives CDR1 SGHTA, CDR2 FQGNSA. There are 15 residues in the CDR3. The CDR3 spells CASSLATGMGEKLFF. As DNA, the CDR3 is TGTGCCAGCAGCTTGGCGACAGGGATGGGCGAAAAACTGTTTTTT.

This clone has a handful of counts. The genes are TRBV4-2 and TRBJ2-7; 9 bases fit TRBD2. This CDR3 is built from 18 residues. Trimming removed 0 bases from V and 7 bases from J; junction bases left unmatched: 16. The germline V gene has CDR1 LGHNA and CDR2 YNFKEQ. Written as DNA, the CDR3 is TGTGCCAGCAGCCAAGATACGCTTGGCCTAGCGGGGCTAAGTGAGCAGTACTTC. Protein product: CASSQDTLGLAGLSEQYF.

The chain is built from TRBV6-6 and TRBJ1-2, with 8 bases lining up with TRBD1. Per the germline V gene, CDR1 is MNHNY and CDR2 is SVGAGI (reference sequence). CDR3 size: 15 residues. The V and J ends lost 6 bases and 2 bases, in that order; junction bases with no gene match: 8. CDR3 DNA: TGTGCCAGCAGCGCAGGGGGCCGGGTCAACTATGGCTACACCTTC. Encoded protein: CASSAGGRVNYGYTF.

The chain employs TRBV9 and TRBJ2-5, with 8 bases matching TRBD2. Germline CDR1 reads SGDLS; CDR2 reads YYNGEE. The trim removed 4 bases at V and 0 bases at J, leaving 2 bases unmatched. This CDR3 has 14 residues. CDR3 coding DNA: TGTGCCAGCAGCCGGGGGGGGGACCAAGAGACCCAGTACTTC. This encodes CASSRGGDQETQYF.

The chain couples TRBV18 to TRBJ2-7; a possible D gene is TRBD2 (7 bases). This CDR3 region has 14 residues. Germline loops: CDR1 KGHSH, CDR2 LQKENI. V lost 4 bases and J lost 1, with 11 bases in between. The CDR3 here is CASSRGGGSYEQYF. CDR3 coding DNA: TGTGCCAGCTCACGAGGGGGGGGATCCTACGAGCAGTACTTC.

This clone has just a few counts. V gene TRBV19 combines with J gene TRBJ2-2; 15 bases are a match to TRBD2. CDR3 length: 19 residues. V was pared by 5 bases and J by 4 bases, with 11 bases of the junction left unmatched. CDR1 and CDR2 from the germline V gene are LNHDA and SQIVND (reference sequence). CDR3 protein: CASSLRGTSGRRITGELFF. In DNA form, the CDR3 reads TGTGCCAGTAGTCTAAGGGGGACTAGCGGGAGGCGGATCACCGGGGAGCTGTTTTTT.

CDR3 residues: CASSRWEGETQYF. CDR3 DNA sequence: TGTGCCAGCAGTCGGTGGGAGGGGGAGACCCAGTACTTC. J is TRBJ2-5 and V is TRBV6-5; 7 bases are shared with TRBD2. The CDR3 runs to 13 residues. Germline V gives CDR1 MNHEY, CDR2 SVGAGI. The V gene end was trimmed by 5 bases and the J gene end by 5 bases; junction bases not matched to a gene: 5.

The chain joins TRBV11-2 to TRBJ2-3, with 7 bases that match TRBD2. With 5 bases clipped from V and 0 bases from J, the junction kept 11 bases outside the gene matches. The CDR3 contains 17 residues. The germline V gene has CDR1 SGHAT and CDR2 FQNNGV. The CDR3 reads CASSPLVWGGSTDTQYF. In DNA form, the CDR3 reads TGTGCCAGCAGCCCCCTGGTGTGGGGGGGAAGCACAGATACGCAGTATTTT.

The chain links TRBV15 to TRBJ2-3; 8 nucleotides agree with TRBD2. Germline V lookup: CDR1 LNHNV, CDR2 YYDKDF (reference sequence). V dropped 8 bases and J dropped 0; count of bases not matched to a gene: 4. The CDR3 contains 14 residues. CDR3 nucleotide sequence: TGTGCCACCTCAAGCGGGGGAAGCACAGATACGCAGTATTTT. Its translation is CATSSGGSTDTQYF.

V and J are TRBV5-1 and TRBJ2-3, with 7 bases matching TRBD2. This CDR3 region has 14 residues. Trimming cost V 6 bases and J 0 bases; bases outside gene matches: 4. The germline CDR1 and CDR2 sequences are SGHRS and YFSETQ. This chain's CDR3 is CASNSGLSTDTQYF. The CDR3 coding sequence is TGCGCCAGCAATAGCGGGCTCAGCACAGATACGCAGTATTTT.

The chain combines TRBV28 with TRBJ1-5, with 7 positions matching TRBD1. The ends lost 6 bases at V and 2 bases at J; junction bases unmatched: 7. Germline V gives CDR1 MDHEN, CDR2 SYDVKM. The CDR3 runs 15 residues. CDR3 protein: CASRRQGGGNQPQHF. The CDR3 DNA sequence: TGTGCCAGCAGAAGACAGGGAGGCGGCAATCAGCCCCAGCATTTT. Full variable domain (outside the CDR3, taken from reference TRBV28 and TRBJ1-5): DVKVTQSSRYLVKRTGEKVFLECVQDMDHENMFWYRQDPGLGLRLIYFSYDVKMKEKGDIPEGYSVSREKKERFSLILESASTNQTSMYLCASRRQGGGNQPQHFGDGTRLSIL.

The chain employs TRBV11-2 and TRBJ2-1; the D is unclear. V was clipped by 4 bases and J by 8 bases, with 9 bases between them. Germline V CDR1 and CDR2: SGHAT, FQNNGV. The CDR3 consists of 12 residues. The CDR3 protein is CASSSYIDEQFF. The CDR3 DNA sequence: TGTGCCAGCAGCTCCTATATAGATGAGCAGTTCTTC.

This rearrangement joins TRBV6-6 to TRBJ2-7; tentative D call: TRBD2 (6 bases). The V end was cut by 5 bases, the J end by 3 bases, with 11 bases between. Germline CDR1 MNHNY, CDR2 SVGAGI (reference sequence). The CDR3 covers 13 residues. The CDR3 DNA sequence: TGTGCCAGCAGTAGGGAGGTCCGCTACGAGCAGTACTTC. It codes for CASSREVRYEQYF.

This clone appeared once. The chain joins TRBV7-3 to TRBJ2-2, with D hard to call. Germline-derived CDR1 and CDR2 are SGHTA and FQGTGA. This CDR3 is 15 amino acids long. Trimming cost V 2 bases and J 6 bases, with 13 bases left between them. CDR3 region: CASSLGRLGAGELFF. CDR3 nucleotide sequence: TGTGCCAGCAGCTTAGGTCGGCTGGGCGCCGGGGAGCTGTTTTTT.

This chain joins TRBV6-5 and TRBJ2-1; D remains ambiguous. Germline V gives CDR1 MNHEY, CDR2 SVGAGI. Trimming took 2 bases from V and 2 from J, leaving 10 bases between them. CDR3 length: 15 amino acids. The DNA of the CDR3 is TGTGCCAGCAGTTACGCGATTACTACCTACAATGAGCAGTTCTTC. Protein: CASSYAITTYNEQFF.

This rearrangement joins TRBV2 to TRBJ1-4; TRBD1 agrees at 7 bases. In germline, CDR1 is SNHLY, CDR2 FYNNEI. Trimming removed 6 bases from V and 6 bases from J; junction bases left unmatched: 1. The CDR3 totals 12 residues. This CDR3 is CASRGTDEKLFF. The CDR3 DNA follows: TGTGCCAGCAGGGGGACAGATGAAAAACTGTTTTTT.

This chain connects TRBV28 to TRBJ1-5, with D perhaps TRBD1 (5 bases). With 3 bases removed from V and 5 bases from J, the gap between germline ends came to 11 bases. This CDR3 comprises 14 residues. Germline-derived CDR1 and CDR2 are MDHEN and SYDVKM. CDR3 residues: CASSFVTGDQPQHF. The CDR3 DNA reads TGTGCCAGCAGTTTCGTTACAGGAGATCAGCCCCAGCATTTT.

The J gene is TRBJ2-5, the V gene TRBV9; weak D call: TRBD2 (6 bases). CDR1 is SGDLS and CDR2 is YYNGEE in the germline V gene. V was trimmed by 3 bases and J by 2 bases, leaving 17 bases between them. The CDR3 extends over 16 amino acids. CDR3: CASSGSGGNLQETQYF. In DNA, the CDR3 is TGTGCCAGCAGCGGTTCCGGAGGGAACCTACAAGAGACCCAGTACTTC.